The table lists the clone carrying this T cell receptor beta chain with a count of one. The sample belongs to a study of CD8 T cells in Susac syndrome. The sequenced target, TCR beta, came from blood CD8+ and CD4+ T cells. The multiple sclerosis controls comprised treatment-naive patients whose relapsing-remitting disease was stable or active. The authors reverse transcribed roughly 0.5 to 1 ug RNA with random hexamers. Multiplex PCR with immunoSEQ amplified the TCR beta CDR3 across 54 Vbeta and 13 Jbeta. TCRdb redid the calling of the immunoSEQ multiplex PCR reads with MiXCR, one entry per CDR3 protein. The table records 130,000 or so distinct CDR3 sequences, about 93% of them present only once. The sample consisted of CD8+ T cells from PBMCs. The origin of this receptor is a human donor with multiple sclerosis.

CDR3 sequence: CAWSRDGDQPQHF. In DNA form, the CDR3 reads TGTGCCTGGAGTCGGGACGGCGATCAGCCCCAGCATTTT. The gene calls are TRBV30 and TRBJ1-5; TRBD1 is a possible D gene (5 bases). The CDR3 is 13 amino acids. CDR1 GTSNPN and CDR2 SVGIG come from the germline V gene (reference sequence). V lost 2 bases, J lost 5 bases, and 10 bases lay in between.